This entry describes one TCR beta chain. Which antigen it targets is not known. No per-base quality is available; no much larger clone lies one base away. Using the deep immunoSEQ assay, TCR CDR3 regions were amplified from genomic DNA by multiplex PCR. Extracted genomic DNA from each cell subset was distributed evenly across all wells of several immunoSEQ 96-well plates, and each plate was treated as a replicate. For sorted subsets, approximately 0.2 ug of genomic DNA, equivalent to roughly 30,000 T cell genomes, went into each replicate PCR. Purified libraries were measured with a Qubit 3.0 fluorometer, size-checked on a Bioanalyzer 2100, and measured again with the KAPA Library Quantification kit. Each immunoSEQ 96-well plate was sequenced on its own single-read 150-cycle Illumina NextSeq 550 flow cell. The source study handled its data this way. Because only junctional sequences without quality scores were contained in the immunoSEQ output, filtering matching that applied to full-length reads could not be performed. To assign V/J genes and CDR3, sequences were annotated against IMGT germline references using PyIR, a Python wrapper for IgBLAST v1.9. Reads with weak V/J assignments (E-value above 1e-6), missing CDR3, stop codons, out-of-frame junctions, or ambiguous translated residues were removed. V3J clonotypes were defined as sequences sharing an identical inferred V gene, J gene, and CDR3 amino acid sequence. Percentage overlap between repertoires was computed as shared unique clonotypes divided by the size of the smaller repertoire. Three approaches were used to assess repertoire richness: RTK rarefaction, the Chao1 estimator, and Recon v2.1 estimates of unobserved clonotypes. For all TCRbeta clonotypes obtained by the gDNA method from several donors, generation probabilities were computed with OLGA. This is the immuneACCESS table as TCRdb keeps it, with only in-frame sequences that have V and J called. A part of the clones is gone; compared with another copy, unresolved V genes explain less than half, and the rest is unexplained. V and J calls and clone size follow that table, whereas D and trimming were derived from the DNA. The table for this sample lists around 2,000,000 clones; about 95% of them were counted only once. Approximately 0.13% of the sample comes from the top ten.

The data originate from a study of shared clonotypes between healthy human individuals (dated by TCRdb to between 2020 and 2021). Regarding the research as a whole: The cohort comprised a couple of women and a few men aged 18 to 49 years. Per donor, three plates each were used for CD4 naive and CD4 memory, two for CD8 naive, and one for CD8 memory. Leukapheresis yielded between about 0.85 and 9 billion PBMCs per donor. Blood TCR repertoires of about 5 healthy adults were deeply sequenced to estimate repertoire size and the extent of clonotype sharing between individuals. Different laboratories and diverse techniques were used to prepare libraries and sequence TCR repertoires, to increase sequencing depth and limit assay-specific biases. Findings and caveats that apply to the study as a whole: Sampling was limited to blood, and TCR repertoires in tissue likely differ from TCR repertoires in blood. Even with the large sequencing depth, rarefaction of the sorted-subset datasets indicated that sequencing was incomplete. Estimated clonotype richness was generally larger for naive than for memory subsets. The small number of donors limited the genetic and exposure-history diversity represented. Pairwise subsampling indicated that sequencing depth was expected to affect the degree of clonotype sharing among donors. When a handful of donors were compared, the shared fraction of clonotypes was about 5% for naive CD4, around 3.5% for naive CD8, more than 2% for memory CD4, and less than 0.5% for memory CD8. Higher generation probabilities were observed for clonotypes shared by all four sorted-subset donors than for non-shared clonotypes.

CDR1 and CDR2 were assigned from the germline V gene as SGHAT and FQNNGV. The V end gives up 5 bases and the J end 3 bases, leaving 6 bases in the junction not matched to a gene. The cysteine opens and the phenylalanine closes a CDR3 of 15 amino acids. The entry retains the CDR3 DNA only, 45 bases that are in frame from base 1. Healthy HIV-negative adults with no recently reported acute infections or vaccinations were included as donors. Only Caucasian adults living in Nashville, Tennessee, USA were represented among the donors. CD4+ T cells were enriched by magnetic negative selection; naive cells were then positively selected on CD45RA, and the negative fraction formed the memory subset. Blood was obtained by leukapheresis, after which PBMCs were separated by Ficoll-Histopaque density gradient centrifugation and cryopreserved in liquid nitrogen vapor phase. Analytical flow cytometry was used to check the purity and quantity of each magnetically sorted T cell population. Each sorted fraction had its genomic DNA isolated and then quantified by UV absorbance on a Nanodrop 2000c.

The receptor comes from a young man in good health. Sequenced material: naive CD4+ T cells sorted from blood. The meaning of the sample's cell subset or site label: CD45RA+ positively selected. The sequence joins TRBV11-2 to TRBJ2-1, with TRBD2 matching 8 junction bases. The CDR3 region: CASSATSGDYNEQFF. The nucleotide sequence reads TGTGCCAGCAGCGCTACTAGCGGAGACTACAATGAGCAGTTCTTC.